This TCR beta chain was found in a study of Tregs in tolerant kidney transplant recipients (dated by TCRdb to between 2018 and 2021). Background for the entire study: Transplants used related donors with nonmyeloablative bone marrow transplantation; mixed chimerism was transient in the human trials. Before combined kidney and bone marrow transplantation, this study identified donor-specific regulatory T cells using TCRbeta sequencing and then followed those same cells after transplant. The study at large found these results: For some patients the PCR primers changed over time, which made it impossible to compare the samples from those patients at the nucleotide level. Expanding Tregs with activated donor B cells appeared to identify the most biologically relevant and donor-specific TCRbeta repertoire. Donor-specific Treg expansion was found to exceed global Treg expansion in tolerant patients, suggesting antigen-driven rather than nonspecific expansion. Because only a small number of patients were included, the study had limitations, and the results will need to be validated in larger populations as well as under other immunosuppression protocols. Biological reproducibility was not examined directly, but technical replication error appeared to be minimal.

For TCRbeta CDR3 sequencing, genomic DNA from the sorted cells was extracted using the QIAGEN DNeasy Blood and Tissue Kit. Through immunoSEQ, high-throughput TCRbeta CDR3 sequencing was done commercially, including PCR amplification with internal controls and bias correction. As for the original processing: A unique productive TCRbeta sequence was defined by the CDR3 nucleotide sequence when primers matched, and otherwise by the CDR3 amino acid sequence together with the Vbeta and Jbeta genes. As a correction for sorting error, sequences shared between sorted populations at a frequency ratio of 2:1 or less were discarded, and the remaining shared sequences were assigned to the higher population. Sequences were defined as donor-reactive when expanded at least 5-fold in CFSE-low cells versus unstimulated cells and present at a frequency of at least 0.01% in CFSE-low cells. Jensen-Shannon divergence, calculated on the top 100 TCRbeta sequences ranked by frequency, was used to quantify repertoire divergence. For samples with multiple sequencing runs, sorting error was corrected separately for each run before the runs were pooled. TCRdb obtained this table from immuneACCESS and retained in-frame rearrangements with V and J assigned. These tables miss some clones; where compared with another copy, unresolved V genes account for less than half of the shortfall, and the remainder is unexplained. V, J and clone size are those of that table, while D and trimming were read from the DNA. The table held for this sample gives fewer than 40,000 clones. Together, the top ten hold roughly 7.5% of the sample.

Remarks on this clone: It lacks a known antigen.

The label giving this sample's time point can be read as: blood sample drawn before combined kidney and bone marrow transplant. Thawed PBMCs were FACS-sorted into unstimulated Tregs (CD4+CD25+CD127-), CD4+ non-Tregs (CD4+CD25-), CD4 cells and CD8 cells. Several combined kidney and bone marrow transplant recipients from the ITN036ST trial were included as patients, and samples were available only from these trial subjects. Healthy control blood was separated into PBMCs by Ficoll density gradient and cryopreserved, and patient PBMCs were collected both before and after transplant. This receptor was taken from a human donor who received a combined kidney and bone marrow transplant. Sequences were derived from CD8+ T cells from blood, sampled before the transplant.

The DNA read from the CDR3 is TGTGCCAGCAGCCAGCGGGTCTTATTCTCCTACGAG. Protein translation: CASSQRVLFSYE. The complete CDR3 protein is CASSQRVLFSYEQYF. The V and J segments used are TRBV5-6 and TRBJ2-7, with a weak D call of TRBD2 (6 bases match). The CDR3 end is not reached by the read, which stops 3 residues before it; the germline J gene fills it in. The germline V gene specifies SGHDT as CDR1 and YYEEEE as CDR2. V gives up 4 bases and J gives up 0 bases, and the segment between their germline ends measures 14 bases. Including the terminal cysteine and phenylalanine, the CDR3 comprises 15 residues. The DNA covers only part of the CDR3, 36 bases in frame from base 1.